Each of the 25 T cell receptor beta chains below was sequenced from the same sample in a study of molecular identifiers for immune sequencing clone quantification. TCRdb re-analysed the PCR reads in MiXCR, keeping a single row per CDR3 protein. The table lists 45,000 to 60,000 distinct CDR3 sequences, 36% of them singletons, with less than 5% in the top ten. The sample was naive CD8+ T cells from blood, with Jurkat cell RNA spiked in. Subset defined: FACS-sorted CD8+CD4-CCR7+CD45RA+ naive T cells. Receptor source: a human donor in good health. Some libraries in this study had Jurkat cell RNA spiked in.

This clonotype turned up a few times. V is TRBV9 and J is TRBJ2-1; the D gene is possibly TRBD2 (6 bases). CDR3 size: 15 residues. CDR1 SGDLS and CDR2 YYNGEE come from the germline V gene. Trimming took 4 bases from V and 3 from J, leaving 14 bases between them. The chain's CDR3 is CASSPRGAGYNEQFF. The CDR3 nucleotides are TGTGCCAGCAGCCCTCGTGGAGCGGGCTACAATGAGCAGTTCTTC.

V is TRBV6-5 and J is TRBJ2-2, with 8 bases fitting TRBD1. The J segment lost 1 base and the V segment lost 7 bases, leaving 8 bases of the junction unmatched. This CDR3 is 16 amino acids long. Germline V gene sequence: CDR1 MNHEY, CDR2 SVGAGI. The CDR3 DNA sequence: TGTGCCAGCACCCACGAGACAGGGGAGAACACCGGGGAGCTGTTTTTT. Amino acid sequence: CASTHETGENTGELFF.

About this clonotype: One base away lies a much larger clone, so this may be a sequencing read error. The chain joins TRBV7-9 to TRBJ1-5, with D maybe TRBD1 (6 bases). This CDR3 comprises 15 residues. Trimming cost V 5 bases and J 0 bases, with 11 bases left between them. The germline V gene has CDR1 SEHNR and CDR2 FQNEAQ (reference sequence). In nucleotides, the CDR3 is TGTGCCAGCAGCGAGGACAGTGATAGCAATCAGCCCCAGCATTTT. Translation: CASSEDSDSNQPQHF.

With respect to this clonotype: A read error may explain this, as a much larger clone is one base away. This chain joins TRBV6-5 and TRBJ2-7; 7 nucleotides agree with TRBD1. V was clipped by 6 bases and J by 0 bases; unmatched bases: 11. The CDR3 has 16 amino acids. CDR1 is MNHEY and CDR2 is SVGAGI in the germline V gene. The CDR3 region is CASSVRQGPASYEQYF. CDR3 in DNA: TGTGCCAGCAGCGTTCGACAGGGCCCGGCCTCCTACGAGCAGTACTTC.

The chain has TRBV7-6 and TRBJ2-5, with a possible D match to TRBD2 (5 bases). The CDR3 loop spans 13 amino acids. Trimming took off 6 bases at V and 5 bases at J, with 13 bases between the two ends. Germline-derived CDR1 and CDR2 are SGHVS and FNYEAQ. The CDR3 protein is CASRTTSGETQYF. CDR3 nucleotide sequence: TGTGCCAGCAGGACTACTAGTGGCGAGACCCAGTACTTC.

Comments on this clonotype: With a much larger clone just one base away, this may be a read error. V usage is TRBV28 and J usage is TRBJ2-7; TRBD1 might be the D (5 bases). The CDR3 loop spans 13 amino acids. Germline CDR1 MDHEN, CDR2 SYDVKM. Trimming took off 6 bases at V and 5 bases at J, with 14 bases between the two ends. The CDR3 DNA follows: TGTGCCAGCAGACCTGGACACCTCAACGAGCAGTACTTC. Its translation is CASRPGHLNEQYF.

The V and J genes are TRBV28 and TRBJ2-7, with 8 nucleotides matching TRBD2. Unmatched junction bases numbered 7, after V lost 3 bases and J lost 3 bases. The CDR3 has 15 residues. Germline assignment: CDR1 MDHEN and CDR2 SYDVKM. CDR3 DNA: TGTGCCAGCAGTTTCATAGCGGGGCCGGGCTACGAGCAGTACTTC. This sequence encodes CASSFIAGPGYEQYF.

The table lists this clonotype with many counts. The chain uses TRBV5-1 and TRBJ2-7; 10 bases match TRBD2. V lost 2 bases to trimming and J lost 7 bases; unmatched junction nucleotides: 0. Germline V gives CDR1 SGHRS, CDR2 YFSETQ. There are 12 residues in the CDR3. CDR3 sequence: CASSLLAGEQYF. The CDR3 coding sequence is TGCGCCAGCAGCTTACTAGCGGGGGAGCAGTACTTC.

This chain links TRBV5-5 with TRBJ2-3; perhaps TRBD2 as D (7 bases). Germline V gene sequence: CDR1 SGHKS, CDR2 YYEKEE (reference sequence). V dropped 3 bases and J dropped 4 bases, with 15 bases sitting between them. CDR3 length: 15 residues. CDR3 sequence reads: CASSSRLGGADTQYF. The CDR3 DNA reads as TGTGCCAGCAGCTCCCGGCTAGGGGGGGCAGATACGCAGTATTTT.

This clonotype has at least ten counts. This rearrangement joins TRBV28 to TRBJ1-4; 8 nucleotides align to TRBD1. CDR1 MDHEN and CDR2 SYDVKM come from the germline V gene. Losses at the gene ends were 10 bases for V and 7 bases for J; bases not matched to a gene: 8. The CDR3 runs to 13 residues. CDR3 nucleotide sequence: TGTGCCACCGAGACAGGGGACGGTGAAAAACTGTTTTTT. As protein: CATETGDGEKLFF. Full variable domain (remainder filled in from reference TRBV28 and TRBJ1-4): DVKVTQSSRYLVKRTGEKVFLECVQDMDHENMFWYRQDPGLGLRLIYFSYDVKMKEKGDIPEGYSVSREKKERFSLILESASTNQTSMYLCATETGDGEKLFFGSGTQLSVL.

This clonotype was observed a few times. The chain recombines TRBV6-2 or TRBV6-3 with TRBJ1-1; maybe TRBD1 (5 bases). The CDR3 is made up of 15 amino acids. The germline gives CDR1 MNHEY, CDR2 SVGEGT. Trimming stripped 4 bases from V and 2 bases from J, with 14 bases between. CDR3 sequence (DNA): TGTGCCAGCAGTTGGGGACGGGCGTTAAACACTGAAGCTTTCTTT. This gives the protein CASSWGRALNTEAFF.

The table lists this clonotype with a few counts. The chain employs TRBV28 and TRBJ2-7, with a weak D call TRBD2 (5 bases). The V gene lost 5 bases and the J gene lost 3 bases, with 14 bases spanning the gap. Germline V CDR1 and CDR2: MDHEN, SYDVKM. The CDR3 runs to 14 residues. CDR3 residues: CASSRTSSRYEQYF. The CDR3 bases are TGTGCCAGCAGTCGAACTAGTTCGCGCTACGAGCAGTACTTC. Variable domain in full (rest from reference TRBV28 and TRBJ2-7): DVKVTQSSRYLVKRTGEKVFLECVQDMDHENMFWYRQDPGLGLRLIYFSYDVKMKEKGDIPEGYSVSREKKERFSLILESASTNQTSMYLCASSRTSSRYEQYFGPGTRLTVT.

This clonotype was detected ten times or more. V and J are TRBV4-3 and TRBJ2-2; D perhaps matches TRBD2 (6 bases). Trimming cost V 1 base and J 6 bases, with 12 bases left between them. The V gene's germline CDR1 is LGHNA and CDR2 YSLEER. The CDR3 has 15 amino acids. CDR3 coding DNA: TGCGCCAGCAGCCAAGGAGGGAGGCGGGCCGGGGAGCTGTTTTTT. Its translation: CASSQGGRRAGELFF.

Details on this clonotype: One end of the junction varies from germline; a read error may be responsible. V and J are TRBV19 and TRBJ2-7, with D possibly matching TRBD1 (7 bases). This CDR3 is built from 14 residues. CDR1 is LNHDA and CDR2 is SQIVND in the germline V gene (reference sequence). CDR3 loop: CASSIGQGGYGQYF. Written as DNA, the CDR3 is TGTGCCAGTAGTATCGGCCAGGGGGGCTACGGGCAGTACTTC.

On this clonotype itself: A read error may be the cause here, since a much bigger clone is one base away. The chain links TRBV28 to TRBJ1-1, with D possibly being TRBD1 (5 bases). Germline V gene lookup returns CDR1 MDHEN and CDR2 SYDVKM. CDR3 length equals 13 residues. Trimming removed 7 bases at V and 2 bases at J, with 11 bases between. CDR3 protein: CASMQGENTEAFF. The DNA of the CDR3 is TGTGCCAGCATGCAGGGAGAAAACACTGAAGCTTTCTTT.

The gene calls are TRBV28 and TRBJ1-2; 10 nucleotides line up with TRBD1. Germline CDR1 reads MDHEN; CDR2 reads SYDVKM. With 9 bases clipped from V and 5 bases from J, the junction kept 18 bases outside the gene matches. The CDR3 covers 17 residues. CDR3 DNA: TGTGCCAGTCATATAGGGGACAGGGGCGCAGCGATATATGGCTACACCTTC. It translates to CASHIGDRGAAIYGYTF.

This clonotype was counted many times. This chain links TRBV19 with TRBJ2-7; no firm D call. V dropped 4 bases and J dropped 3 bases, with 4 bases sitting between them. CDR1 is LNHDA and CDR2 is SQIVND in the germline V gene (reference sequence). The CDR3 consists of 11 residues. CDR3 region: CASSTFYEQYF. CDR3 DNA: TGTGCCAGTAGTACCTTCTACGAGCAGTACTTC.

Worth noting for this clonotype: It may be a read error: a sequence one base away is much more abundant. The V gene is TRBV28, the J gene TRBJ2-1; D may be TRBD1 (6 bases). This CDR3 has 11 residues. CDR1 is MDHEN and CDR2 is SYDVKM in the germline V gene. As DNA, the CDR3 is TGTGCCGGCAGTCAGGGGTATGAGCAGTTCTTC. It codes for CAGSQGYEQFF.

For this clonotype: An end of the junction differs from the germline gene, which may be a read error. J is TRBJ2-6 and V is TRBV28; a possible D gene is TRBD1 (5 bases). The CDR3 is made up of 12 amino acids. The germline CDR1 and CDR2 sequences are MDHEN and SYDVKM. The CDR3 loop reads CASSSGANGLTF. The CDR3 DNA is TGTGCCAGTTCCTCTGGGGCCAACGGCCTGACTTTC.

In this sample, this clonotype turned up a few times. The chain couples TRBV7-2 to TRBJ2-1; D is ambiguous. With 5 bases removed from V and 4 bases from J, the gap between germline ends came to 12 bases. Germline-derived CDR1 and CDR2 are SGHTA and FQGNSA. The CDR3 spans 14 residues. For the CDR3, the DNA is TGTGCCAGCAGCCCATTGGACGTATACAATGAGCAGTTCTTC. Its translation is CASSPLDVYNEQFF.

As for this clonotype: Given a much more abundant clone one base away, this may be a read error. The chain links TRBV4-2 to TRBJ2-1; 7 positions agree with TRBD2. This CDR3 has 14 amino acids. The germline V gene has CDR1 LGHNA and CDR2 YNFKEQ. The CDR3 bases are TGTGCCAGCAGCCCAGGACTAGTATGGGGTGAGCAGATCTTC. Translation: CASSPGLVWGEQIF.

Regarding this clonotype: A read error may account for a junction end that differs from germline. The CDR3 DNA reads as TGTGCCAGCCTCCCGGGGACTAGCTGGAACTACACCGGGGAGCTGTTATTT. Protein product: CASLPGTSWNYTGELLF. The chain employs TRBV6-2 or TRBV6-3 and TRBJ2-2; 9 nucleotides align to TRBD2. CDR1 and CDR2 from the germline V gene are MNHEY and SVGEGT. The CDR3 loop spans 17 amino acids.

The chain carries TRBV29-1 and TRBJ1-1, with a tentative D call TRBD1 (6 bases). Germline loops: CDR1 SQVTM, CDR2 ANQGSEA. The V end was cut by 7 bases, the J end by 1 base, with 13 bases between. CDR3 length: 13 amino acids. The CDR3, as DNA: TGCAGCGATACGACAGGCGAGAACACTGAAGCTTTCTTT. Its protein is CSDTTGENTEAFF.

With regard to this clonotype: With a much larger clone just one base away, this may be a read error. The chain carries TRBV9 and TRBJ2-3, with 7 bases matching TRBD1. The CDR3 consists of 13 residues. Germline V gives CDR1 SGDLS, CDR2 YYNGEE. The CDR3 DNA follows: TGTGCCAGCGGGGATAGTGGGACAGATACGCGGTATTTT. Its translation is CASGDSGTDTRYF.

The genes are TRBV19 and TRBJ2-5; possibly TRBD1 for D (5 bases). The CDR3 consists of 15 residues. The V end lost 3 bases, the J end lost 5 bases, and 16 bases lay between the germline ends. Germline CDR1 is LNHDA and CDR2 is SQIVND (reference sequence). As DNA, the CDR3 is TGTGCCAGTAGTATGTTCCCAGGGCTGCTGGAGACCCAGTACTTC. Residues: CASSMFPGLLETQYF.